These 9 T cell receptor beta chains originate from one sample sequenced in a study of chemoradiotherapy in HPV16-positive cancers. Repertoires were generated with immunoSEQ multiplex PCR, while TCRdb's copy carries only in-frame clones and drops some. The sample lists under 6,000 clones; around 70% were seen once. The sequenced sample was tumor tissue, obtained from a patient who underwent chemoradiotherapy. The receptors originated from a human donor with HPV-associated anogenital cancer.

The chain carries TRBV9 and TRBJ2-1; 9 bases line up with TRBD2. Per germline, CDR1 SGDLS and CDR2 YYNGEE. The CDR3 totals 16 residues. The J segment lost 3 bases and the V segment lost 0 bases, leaving 4 bases of the junction unmatched. CDR3 sequence (DNA): TGTGCCAGCAGCGTAGCTGCAGCGGGAGGCTACAATGAGCAGTTCTTC. Its translation: CASSVAAAGGYNEQFF. Filled out from reference TRBV9 and TRBJ2-1, the complete variable domain reads DSGVTQTPKHLITATGQRVTLRCSPRSGDLSVYWYQQSLDQGLQFLIQYYNGEERAKGNILERFSAQQFPDLHSELNLSSLELGDSALYFCASSVAAAGGYNEQFFGPGTRLTVL.

CDR3: CAWTPGTPYGYTF. The DNA for the CDR3 is TGTGCCTGGACCCCCGGGACACCTTATGGCTACACCTTC. The genes are TRBV30 and TRBJ1-2; D might be TRBD1 (6 bases). Trimming removed 4 bases from V and 5 bases from J, with 14 bases in between. The CDR3 spans 13 residues. From germline, CDR1 is GTSNPN and CDR2 SVGIG (reference sequence).

This clone was detected a few times. The V gene is TRBV5-8, the J gene TRBJ2-7; TRBD1 aligns across 7 bases. This CDR3 region has 15 residues. Germline CDR1 is SGHTS and CDR2 is YDEGEE. With 5 bases clipped from V and 0 bases from J, the junction kept 8 bases outside the gene matches. The CDR3 loop is CASRLPGGFSYEQYF. CDR3 nucleotide sequence: TGTGCCAGCAGGCTCCCAGGGGGATTCTCCTACGAGCAGTACTTC. Variable domain in full (rest from reference TRBV5-8 and TRBJ2-7): EAGVTQSPTHLIKTRGQQATLRCSPISGHTSVYWYQQALGLGLQFLLWYDEGEERNRGNFPPRFSGRQFPNYSSELNVNALELEDSALYLCASRLPGGFSYEQYFGPGTRLTVT.

The CDR3 DNA reads as TGTGCCAGCAGCTCCCGTTCGAAAAGGAATGAGCAGTTCTTC. Translating it yields CASSSRSKRNEQFF. The rearrangement links TRBV11-2 to TRBJ2-1; D is unclear. The V gene lost 4 bases and the J gene lost 7 bases, with 14 bases spanning the gap. This CDR3 contains 14 residues. Per the germline V gene, CDR1 is SGHAT and CDR2 is FQNNGV.

V is TRBV30 and J is TRBJ1-3; D ambiguous. Germline assignment: CDR1 GTSNPN and CDR2 SVGIG (reference sequence). The CDR3 is 12 amino acids. CDR3 coding DNA: TGTCTCGGACTCTACTCTGGAAACACCATATATTTT. Protein product: CLGLYSGNTIYF.

This clone came up a few times. The chain couples TRBV10-3 to TRBJ2-1; perhaps TRBD2 as D (5 bases). V was clipped by 10 bases and J by 3 bases, with 10 bases between them. CDR3 length: 12 amino acids. Germline V gene lookup returns CDR1 ENHRY and CDR2 SYGVKD. CDR3 bases: TGTGCCACCCGGGGAGACTACAATGAGCAGTTCTTC. As protein: CATRGDYNEQFF.

V is TRBV11-2 and J is TRBJ2-7; a weak D match, TRBD2 (6 bases). Trimming left V 1 base short and J 3 bases short, with 16 bases between. Looked up from germline, CDR1 is SGHAT and CDR2 is FQNNGV. CDR3 length equals 16 residues. The CDR3 reads CASSLAGTGSNYEQYF. The CDR3 coding sequence is TGTGCCAGCAGCTTAGCCGGGACTGGGTCTAACTACGAGCAGTACTTC.

Judged by abundance, this clone is large. The chain employs TRBV4-1 and TRBJ2-7, with D possibly TRBD1 on 6 matching bases. The CDR3 extends over 15 amino acids. Trimming left V 5 bases short and J 3 bases short, with 17 bases between. Germline V lookup: CDR1 MGHRA, CDR2 YSYEKL. The CDR3 region has the DNA TGCGCCAGCAGCTACGACAGGCAAGGGAGCTACGAGCAGTACTTC. Its translation is CASSYDRQGSYEQYF.

The chain carries TRBV18 and TRBJ2-3; TRBD1 agrees at 9 bases. The germline V gene has CDR1 KGHSH and CDR2 LQKENI. V dropped 2 bases and J dropped 4; count of bases not matched to a gene: 10. The CDR3 has 17 amino acids. The CDR3: CASSPTRDRVDADTQYF. The CDR3 bases are TGTGCCAGCTCACCAACACGGGACAGGGTTGACGCAGATACGCAGTATTTT.